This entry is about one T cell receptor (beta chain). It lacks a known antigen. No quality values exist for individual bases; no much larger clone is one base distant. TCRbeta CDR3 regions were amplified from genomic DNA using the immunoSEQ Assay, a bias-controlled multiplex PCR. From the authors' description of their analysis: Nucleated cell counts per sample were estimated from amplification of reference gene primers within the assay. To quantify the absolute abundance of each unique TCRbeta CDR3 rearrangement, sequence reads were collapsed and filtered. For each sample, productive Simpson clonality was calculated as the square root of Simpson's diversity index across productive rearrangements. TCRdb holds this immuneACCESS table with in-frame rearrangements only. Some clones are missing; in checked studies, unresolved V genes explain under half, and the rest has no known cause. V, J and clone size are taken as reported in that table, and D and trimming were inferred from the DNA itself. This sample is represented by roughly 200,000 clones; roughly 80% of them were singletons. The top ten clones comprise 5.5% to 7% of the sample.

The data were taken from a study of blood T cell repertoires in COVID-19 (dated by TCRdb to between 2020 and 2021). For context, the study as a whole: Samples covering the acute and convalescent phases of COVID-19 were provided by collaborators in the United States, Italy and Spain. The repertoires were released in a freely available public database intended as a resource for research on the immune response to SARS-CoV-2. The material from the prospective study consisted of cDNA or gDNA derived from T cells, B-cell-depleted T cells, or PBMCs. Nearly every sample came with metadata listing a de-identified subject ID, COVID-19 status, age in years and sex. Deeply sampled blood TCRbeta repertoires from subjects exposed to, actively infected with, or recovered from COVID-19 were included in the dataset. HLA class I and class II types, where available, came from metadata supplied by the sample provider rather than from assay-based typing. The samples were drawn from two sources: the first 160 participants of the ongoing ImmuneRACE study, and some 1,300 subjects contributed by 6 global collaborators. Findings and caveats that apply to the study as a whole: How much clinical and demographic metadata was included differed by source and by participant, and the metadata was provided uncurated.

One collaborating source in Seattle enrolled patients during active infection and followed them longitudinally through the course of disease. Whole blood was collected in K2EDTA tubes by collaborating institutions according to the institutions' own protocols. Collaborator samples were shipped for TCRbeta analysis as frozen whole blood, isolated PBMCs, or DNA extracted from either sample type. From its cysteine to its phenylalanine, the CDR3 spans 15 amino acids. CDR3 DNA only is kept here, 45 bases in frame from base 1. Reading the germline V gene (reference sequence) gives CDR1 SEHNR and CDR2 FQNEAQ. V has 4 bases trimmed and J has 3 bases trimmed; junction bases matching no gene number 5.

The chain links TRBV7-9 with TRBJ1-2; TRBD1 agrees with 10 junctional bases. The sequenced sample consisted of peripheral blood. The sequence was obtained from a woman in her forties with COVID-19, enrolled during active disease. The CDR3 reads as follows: CASSSRGTGDYGYTF. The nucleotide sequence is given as TGTGCCAGCAGCTCCCGCGGGACAGGGGACTATGGCTACACCTTC.